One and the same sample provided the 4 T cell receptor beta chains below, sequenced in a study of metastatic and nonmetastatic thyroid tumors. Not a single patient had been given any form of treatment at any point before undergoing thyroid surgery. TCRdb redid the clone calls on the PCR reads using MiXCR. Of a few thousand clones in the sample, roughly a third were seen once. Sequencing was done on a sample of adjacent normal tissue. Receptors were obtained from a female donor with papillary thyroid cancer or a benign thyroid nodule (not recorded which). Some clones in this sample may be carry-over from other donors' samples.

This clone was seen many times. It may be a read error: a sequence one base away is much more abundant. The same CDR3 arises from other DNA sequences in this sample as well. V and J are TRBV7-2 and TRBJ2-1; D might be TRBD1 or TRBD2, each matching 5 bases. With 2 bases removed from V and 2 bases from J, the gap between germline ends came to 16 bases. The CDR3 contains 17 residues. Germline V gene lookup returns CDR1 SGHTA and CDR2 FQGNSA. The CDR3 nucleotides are TGTGCCAGCAGCTTATTACCCGGGACGAGCGCCTACAATGAGCAGTTCTTC. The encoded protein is CASSLLPGTSAYNEQFF.

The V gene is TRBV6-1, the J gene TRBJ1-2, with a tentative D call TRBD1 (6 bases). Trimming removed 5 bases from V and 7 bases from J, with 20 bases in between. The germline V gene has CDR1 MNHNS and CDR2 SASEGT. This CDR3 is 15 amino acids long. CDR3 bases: TGTGCCAGCAGTCCCCTACAGGGAAGGTACTTTGGCTACACCTTC. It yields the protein CASSPLQGRYFGYTF.

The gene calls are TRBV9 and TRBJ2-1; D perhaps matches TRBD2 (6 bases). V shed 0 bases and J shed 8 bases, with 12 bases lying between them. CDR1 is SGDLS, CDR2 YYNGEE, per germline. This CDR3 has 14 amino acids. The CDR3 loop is CASSVESPGDEQFF. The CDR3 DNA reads TGTGCCAGCAGCGTAGAATCTCCGGGGGATGAGCAGTTCTTC.

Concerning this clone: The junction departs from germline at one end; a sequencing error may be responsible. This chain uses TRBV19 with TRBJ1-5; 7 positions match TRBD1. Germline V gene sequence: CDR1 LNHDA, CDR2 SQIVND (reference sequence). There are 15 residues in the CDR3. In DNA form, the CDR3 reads TGTGCCAGTAGTATAGCGGGACAGATCAGTCAGACCCAGAATTTT. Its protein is CASSIAGQISQTQNF.